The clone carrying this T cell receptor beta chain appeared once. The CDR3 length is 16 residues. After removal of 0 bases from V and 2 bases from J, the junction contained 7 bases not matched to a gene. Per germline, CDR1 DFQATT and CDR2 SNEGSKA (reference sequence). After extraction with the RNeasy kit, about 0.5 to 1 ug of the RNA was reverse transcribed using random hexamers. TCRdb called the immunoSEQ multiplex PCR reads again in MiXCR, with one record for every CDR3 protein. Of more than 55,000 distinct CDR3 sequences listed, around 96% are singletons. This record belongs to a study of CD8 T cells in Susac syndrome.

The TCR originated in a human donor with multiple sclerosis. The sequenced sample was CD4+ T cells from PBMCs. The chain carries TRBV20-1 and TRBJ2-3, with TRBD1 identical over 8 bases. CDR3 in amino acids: CSARDPRQGPTDTQYF. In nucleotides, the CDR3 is TGCAGTGCTAGAGATCCACGACAGGGGCCCACAGATACGCAGTATTTT.